These 16 T cell receptor beta chains came from one sample sequenced in a study of human T cells and chemical hapten exposure. This sample's time point: pre-sensitization, week 0. Described treatment: therapeutic diphenylcyclopropenone sensitization with weekly scalp DPC. A single record per CDR3 protein comes from TCRdb applying MiXCR to the RACE reads. The top ten hold more than 0.95% of the sample, which has around 300,000 distinct CDR3 sequences, about 7.7% seen once. The sample in question was whole blood, obtained in connection with sensitization to the hapten diphenylcyclopropenone (DPC). These receptors were obtained from a man aged 18 to 29 with alopecia areata. Some clones in this sample may be carry-over from other donors' samples.

This chain connects TRBV5-4 to TRBJ2-7, with a tentative D call TRBD1 (6 bases). V lost 2 bases and J lost 1, with 13 bases in between. Germline CDR1 SGHNT, CDR2 YYREEE (reference sequence). The CDR3 extends over 15 amino acids. The CDR3 is CASSFLPGHSYEQYF. CDR3 nucleotides: TGTGCCAGCAGCTTTCTTCCGGGACATTCCTACGAGCAGTACTTC. The variable domain in full, completed from reference TRBV5-4 and TRBJ2-7, reads ETGVTQSPTHLIKTRGQQVTLRCSSQSGHNTVSWYQQALGQGPQFIFQYYREEENGRGNFPPRFSGLQFPNYSSELNVNALELDDSALYLCASSFLPGHSYEQYFGPGTRLTVT.

This clonotype was observed many times. Here the CDR3 reads CASRNTGGSSYEQYV. For the CDR3, the DNA is TGTGCCAGCAGAAACACAGGGGGCAGCTCCTACGAGCAGTACGTC. This rearrangement joins TRBV6-5 to TRBJ2-7; TRBD1 matches at 9 bases. CDR1 and CDR2 from the germline V gene are MNHEY and SVGAGI. This CDR3 has 15 residues. The ends lost 6 bases at V and 0 bases at J; junction bases unmatched: 6.

The chain joins TRBV10-3 to TRBJ2-7, with no clear D. The CDR3 runs 12 residues. Germline V gives CDR1 ENHRY, CDR2 SYGVKD. Trimming shortened V by 8 bases and J by 7 bases, and 15 bases separated the two germline ends. CDR3 sequence: CAIGKDLGEQYF. The CDR3 DNA reads as TGTGCCATCGGCAAGGACCTGGGGGAGCAGTACTTC.

This clonotype was picked up many times. The V call is TRBV7-2, the J call TRBJ2-3; D might be TRBD2 (6 bases). Germline lookup yields CDR1 SGHTA and CDR2 FQGNSA. The CDR3 spans 15 residues. The ends were cut back, 5 bases at V and 4 bases at J, with 16 bases in the middle. CDR3 region: CASSEGLLGADTQYF. CDR3 DNA sequence: TGTGCCAGCAGCGAGGGACTCCTGGGGGCAGATACGCAGTATTTT.

CDR3 coding DNA: TGTGCCAGCAGTTACACAGGGGGGAGCACCGGGGAGCTGTTTTTT. The encoded protein is CASSYTGGSTGELFF. The V gene is TRBV4-2, the J gene TRBJ2-2, with TRBD1 identical over 8 bases. Losses at the gene ends were 6 bases for V and 4 bases for J; bases not matched to a gene: 7. Germline CDR1 LGHNA, CDR2 YNFKEQ. This CDR3 has 15 residues.

The chain is built from TRBV5-6 and TRBJ2-7, with D unresolved. The CDR3 contains 14 residues. V lost 4 bases and J lost 7, with 18 bases in between. Per the germline V gene, CDR1 is SGHDT and CDR2 is YYEEEE. Here the CDR3 reads CASSPPPTFWEQYV. The CDR3 DNA sequence: TGTGCCAGCAGCCCACCCCCCACCTTCTGGGAGCAGTACGTC.

This clonotype was detected a few times. The rearrangement uses TRBV12-3 or TRBV12-4 and TRBJ1-2; D is unclear. The CDR3 is 14 amino acids. Deletions cut 7 bases from V and 7 bases from J, with 19 bases between. The CDR3 here is CASTSQVGAGGYTF. DNA of the CDR3: TGTGCCAGCACGTCCCAGGTGGGCGCAGGTGGCTACACCTTC.

CDR3 in amino acids: CASSPRTNEQYF. CDR3 DNA: TGTGCCAGCAGCCCTCGGACTAACGAGCAGTACTTC. The chain recombines TRBV3-1 with TRBJ2-7; D is perhaps TRBD2 (6 bases). Trimming cost V 4 bases and J 5 bases, with 9 bases left between them. The germline V gene encodes CDR1 LGHDT and CDR2 YNNKEL (reference sequence). The CDR3 consists of 12 residues.

The CDR3 DNA follows: TGTGCCAGCAGTCCCCTGACAGGGGGAAACTATGGCTACACCTTC. Translated: CASSPLTGGNYGYTF. The chain has TRBV2 and TRBJ1-2; 9 bases map to TRBD1. J was trimmed by 2 bases and V by 5 bases; bases with no gene match: 6. There are 15 residues in the CDR3. Germline lookup yields CDR1 SNHLY and CDR2 FYNNEI.

The V gene is TRBV5-1, the J gene TRBJ2-5; TRBD2 agrees at 12 bases. The CDR3 loop spans 21 amino acids. Per germline, CDR1 SGHRS and CDR2 YFSETQ. The V segment lost 0 bases and the J segment 1 base; nucleotides outside the gene matches: 16. CDR3 sequence (DNA): TGCGCCAGCAGCTTGGATGCCCCCGGGTTACTAGCGGGGGGACTCCAAGAGACCCAGTACTTC. Its translation is CASSLDAPGLLAGGLQETQYF.

This clonotype was observed a handful of times. This chain uses TRBV7-2 with TRBJ2-1; tentatively, D is TRBD1 or TRBD2 (5 bases each). The germline gives CDR1 SGHTA, CDR2 FQGNSA. With 5 bases removed from V and 6 bases from J, the gap between germline ends came to 14 bases. The CDR3 totals 14 residues. CDR3 bases: TGTGCCAGCAGCGAAACGGGACGCCCCAATGAGCAGTTCTTC. This codes for CASSETGRPNEQFF.

This clonotype was detected only a few times. V usage is TRBV6-2 or TRBV6-3 and J usage is TRBJ2-7; D possibly corresponds to TRBD1 (6 bases). The length of the CDR3 is 13 residues. Germline assignment: CDR1 MNHEY and CDR2 SVGEGT. V shed 7 bases and J shed 2 bases, with 12 bases lying between them. CDR3 sequence: CASMKTGTYEQYF. The CDR3, as DNA: TGTGCCAGCATGAAGACAGGAACCTACGAGCAGTACTTC.

This clonotype was counted only a few times. The V and J genes are TRBV27 and TRBJ2-3; 9 positions agree with TRBD2. With 3 bases clipped from V and 3 bases from J, the junction kept 7 bases outside the gene matches. This CDR3 spans 16 amino acids. In germline, CDR1 is MNHEY, CDR2 SMNVEV (reference sequence). The CDR3 nucleotides are TGTGCCAGCAGTTTTTTACATAGCGGGGGTACAGATACGCAGTATTTT. Amino acid sequence: CASSFLHSGGTDTQYF.

The genes are TRBV18 and TRBJ1-1, with D hard to call. CDR3 length: 14 residues. Trimming stripped 1 base from V and 0 bases from J, with 6 bases between. In germline, CDR1 is KGHSH, CDR2 LQKENI. CDR3 sequence: CASSPRHLNTEAFF. CDR3 nucleotides: TGTGCCAGCTCACCACGGCACTTGAACACTGAAGCTTTCTTT.

This clonotype was seen a few times. This sequence joins TRBV7-8 and TRBJ2-5; maybe TRBD2 (6 bases). From germline, CDR1 is SGHVS and CDR2 FQNEAQ. V lost 5 bases and J lost 4, with 14 bases in between. This CDR3 comprises 14 residues. CDR3 coding DNA: TGTGCCAGCAGCACCCATTCCGGGGGAGAGACCCAGTACTTC. As protein: CASSTHSGGETQYF.

This clonotype appeared many times. The chain combines TRBV6-2 or TRBV6-3 with TRBJ2-7; perhaps TRBD1 as D (5 bases). The CDR3 sequence is 15 residues long. Germline V gives CDR1 MNHEY, CDR2 SVGEGT. The V gene lost 6 bases and the J gene lost 2 bases, with 17 bases spanning the gap. Here the CDR3 reads CASRPLLRVPYEQYF. The CDR3 nucleotides read TGTGCCAGCAGACCACTACTCAGGGTACCCTACGAGCAGTACTTC.